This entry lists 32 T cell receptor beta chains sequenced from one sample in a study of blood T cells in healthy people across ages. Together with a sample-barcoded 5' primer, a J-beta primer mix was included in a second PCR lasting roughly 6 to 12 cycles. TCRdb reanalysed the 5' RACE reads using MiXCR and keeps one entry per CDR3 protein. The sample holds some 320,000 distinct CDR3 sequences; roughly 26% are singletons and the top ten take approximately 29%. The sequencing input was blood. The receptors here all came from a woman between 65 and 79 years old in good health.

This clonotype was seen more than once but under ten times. The CDR3 loop is CSAPAGGRGETQYF. The CDR3 DNA follows: TGCAGTGCTCCGGCGGGAGGGCGTGGAGAGACCCAGTACTTC. The V gene is TRBV20-1, the J gene TRBJ2-5, with 9 bases that match TRBD2. The CDR3 totals 14 residues. J lost 4 bases, V lost 5 bases, and 8 bases had no gene match. Per germline, CDR1 DFQATT and CDR2 SNEGSKA (reference sequence).

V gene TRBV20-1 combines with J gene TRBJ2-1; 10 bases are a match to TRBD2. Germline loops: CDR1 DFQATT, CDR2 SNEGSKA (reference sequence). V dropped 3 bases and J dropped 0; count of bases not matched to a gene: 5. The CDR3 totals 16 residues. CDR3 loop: CSASSSGSPSYNEQFF. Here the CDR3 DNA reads TGCAGTGCTAGTTCTAGCGGGAGTCCCTCCTACAATGAGCAGTTCTTC.

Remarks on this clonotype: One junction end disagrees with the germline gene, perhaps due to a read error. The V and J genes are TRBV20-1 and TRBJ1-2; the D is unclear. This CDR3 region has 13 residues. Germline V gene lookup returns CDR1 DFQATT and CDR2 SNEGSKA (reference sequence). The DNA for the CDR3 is TGCGGTGCTAGGAAGGGTAACGACTATGGCTACACCTTC. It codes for CGARKGNDYGYTF.

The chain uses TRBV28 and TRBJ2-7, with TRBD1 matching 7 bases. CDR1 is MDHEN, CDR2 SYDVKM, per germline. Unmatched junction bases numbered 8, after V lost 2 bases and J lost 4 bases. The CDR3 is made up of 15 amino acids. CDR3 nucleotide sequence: TGTGCCAGCAGTTTAAGGGGACAGACCTTATACGAGCAGTACTTC. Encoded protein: CASSLRGQTLYEQYF. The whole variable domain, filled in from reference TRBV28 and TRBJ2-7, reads DVKVTQSSRYLVKRTGEKVFLECVQDMDHENMFWYRQDPGLGLRLIYFSYDVKMKEKGDIPEGYSVSREKKERFSLILESASTNQTSMYLCASSLRGQTLYEQYFGPGTRLTVT.

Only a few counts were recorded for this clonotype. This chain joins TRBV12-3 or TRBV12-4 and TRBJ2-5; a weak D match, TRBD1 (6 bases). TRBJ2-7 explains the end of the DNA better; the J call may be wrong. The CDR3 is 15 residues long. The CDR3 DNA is TGTGCCAGCAGGCCAGGGGCAGGGGACACCTACGAGCAGTACTTC. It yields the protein CASRPGAGDTYEQYF.

CDR3 residues: CATRPGGLAWNEQFF. The DNA of the CDR3 is TGTGCCACCAGGCCAGGGGGTTTAGCTTGGAATGAGCAGTTCTTC. This chain joins TRBV15 and TRBJ2-1, with 7 bases lining up with TRBD1. This CDR3 has 15 residues. Germline CDR1 and CDR2: LNHNV and YYDKDF (reference sequence). V gave up 6 bases and J gave up 7 bases; unmatched junction bases: 12.

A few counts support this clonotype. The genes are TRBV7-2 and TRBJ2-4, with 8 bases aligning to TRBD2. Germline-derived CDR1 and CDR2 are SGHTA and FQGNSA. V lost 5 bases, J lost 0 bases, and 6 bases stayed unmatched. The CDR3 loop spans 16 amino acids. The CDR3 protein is CASSDTSGLAKNIQYF. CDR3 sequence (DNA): TGTGCCAGCAGCGACACTAGCGGCTTAGCCAAAAACATTCAGTACTTC. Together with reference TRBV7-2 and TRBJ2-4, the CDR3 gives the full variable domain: GAGVSQSPSNKVTEKGKDVELRCDPISGHTALYWYRQSLGQGLEFLIYFQGNSAPDKSGLPSDRFSAERTGGSVSTLTIQRTQQEDSAVYLCASSDTSGLAKNIQYFGAGTRLSVL.

CDR3 region: CATSDLRPGEETQYF. The CDR3 DNA follows: TGTGCCACCAGTGATTTAAGACCAGGAGAAGAGACCCAGTACTTC. The chain links TRBV24-1 to TRBJ2-5; D is unclear. Germline CDR1 reads KGHDR; CDR2 reads SFDVKD. Trimming cost V 1 base and J 3 bases, with 11 bases left between them. CDR3 length: 15 amino acids.

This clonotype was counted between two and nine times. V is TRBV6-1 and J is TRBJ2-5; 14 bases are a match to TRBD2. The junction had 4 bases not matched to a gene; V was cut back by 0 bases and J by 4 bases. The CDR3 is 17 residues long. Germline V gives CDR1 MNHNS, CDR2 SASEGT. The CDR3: CASSEATSGRGLETQYF. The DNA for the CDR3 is TGTGCCAGCAGTGAAGCGACTAGCGGGAGGGGGCTAGAGACCCAGTACTTC.

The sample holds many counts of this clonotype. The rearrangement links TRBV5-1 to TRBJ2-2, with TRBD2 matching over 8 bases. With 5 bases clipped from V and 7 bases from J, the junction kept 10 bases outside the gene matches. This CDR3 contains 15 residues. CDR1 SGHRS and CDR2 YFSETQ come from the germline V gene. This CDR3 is CASRSTGGRVGELFF. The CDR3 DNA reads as TGCGCCAGCAGATCAACGGGAGGGCGAGTCGGGGAGCTGTTTTTT.

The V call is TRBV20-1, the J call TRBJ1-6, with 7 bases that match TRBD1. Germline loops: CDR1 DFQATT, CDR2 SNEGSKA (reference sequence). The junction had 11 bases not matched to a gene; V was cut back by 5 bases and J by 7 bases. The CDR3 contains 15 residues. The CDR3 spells CSALDGGQQNSPLHF. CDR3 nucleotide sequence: TGCAGTGCTTTAGATGGGGGACAGCAAAATTCACCCCTCCACTTT.

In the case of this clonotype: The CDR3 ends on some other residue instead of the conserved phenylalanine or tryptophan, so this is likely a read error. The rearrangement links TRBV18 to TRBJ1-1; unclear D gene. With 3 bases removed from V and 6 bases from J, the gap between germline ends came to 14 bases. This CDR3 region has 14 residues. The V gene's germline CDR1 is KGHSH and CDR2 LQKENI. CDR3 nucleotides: TGTGCCAGCTCACCCGGGCCGAAGTCATCTGAAGCTTTCCTT. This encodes CASSPGPKSSEAFL.

In nucleotides, the CDR3 is TGTGCCAGCAGCAGTCAGGGGGTTAAAGTTACGCAGTATTTT. Encoded protein: CASSSQGVKVTQYF. The gene calls are TRBV7-2 and TRBJ2-3; 7 bases line up with TRBD1. The CDR3 loop spans 14 amino acids. Looked up from germline, CDR1 is SGHTA and CDR2 is FQGNSA. After removal of 5 bases from V and 8 bases from J, the junction contained 10 bases not matched to a gene.

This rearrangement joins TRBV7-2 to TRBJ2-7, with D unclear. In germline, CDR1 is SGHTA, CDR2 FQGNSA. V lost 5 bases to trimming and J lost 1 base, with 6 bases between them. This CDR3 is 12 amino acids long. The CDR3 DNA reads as TGTGCCAGCAGCATTACTTCCTACGAGCAGTACTTC. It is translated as CASSITSYEQYF.

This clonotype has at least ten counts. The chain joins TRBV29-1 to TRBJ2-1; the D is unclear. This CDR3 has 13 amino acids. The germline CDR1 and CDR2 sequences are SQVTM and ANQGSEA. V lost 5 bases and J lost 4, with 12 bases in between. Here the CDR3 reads CSVTAGRYNEQFF. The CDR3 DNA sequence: TGCAGCGTTACCGCCGGTCGTTACAATGAGCAGTTCTTC.

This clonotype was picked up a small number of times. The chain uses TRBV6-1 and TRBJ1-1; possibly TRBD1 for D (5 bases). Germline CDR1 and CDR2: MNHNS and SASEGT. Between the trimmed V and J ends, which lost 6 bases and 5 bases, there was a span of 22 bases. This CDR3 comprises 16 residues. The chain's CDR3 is CASRKQNNGGKTEAFF. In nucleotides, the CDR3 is TGTGCCAGCAGGAAGCAAAATAACGGGGGGAAGACTGAAGCTTTCTTT.

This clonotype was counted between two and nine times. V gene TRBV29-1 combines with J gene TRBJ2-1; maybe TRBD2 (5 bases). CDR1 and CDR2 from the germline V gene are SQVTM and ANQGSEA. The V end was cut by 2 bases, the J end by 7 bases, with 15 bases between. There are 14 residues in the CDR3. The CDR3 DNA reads TGCAGCGTTGAATCGGACGACTACAGAAATGAGCAGTTCTTC. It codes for CSVESDDYRNEQFF.

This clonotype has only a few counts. The CDR3 reads CASSQVRLAGVGSYEQYF. As DNA, the CDR3 is TGCGCCAGCAGCCAAGTCAGGCTAGCGGGAGTAGGGTCCTACGAGCAGTACTTC. The chain couples TRBV4-3 to TRBJ2-5, with 10 bases identical to TRBD2. The DNA end lines up better with TRBJ2-7; the J call may be wrong. There are 18 residues in the CDR3. The V gene's germline CDR1 is LGHNA and CDR2 YSLEER.

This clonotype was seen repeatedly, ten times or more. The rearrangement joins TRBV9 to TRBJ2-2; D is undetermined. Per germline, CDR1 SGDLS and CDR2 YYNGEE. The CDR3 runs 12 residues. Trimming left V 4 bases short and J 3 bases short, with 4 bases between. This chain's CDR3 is CASSLHTGELFF. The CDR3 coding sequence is TGTGCCAGCAGCCTTCACACCGGGGAGCTGTTTTTT.

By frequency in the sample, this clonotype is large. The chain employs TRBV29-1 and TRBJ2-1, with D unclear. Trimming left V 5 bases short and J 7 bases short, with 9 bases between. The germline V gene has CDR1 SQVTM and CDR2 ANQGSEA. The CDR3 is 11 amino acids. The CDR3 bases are TGCAGCGTTCACGCCCTGAATGAGCAGTTCTTC. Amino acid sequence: CSVHALNEQFF.

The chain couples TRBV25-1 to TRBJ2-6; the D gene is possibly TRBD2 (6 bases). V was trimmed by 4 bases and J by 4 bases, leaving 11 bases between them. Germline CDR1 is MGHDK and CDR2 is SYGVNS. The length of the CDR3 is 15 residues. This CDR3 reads CASSARDSGANVLTF. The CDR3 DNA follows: TGTGCCAGCAGTGCCAGGGACTCCGGGGCCAACGTCCTGACTTTC. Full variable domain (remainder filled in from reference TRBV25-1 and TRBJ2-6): EADIYQTPRYLVIGTGKKITLECSQTMGHDKMYWYQQDPGMELHLIHYSYGVNSTEKGDLSSESTVSRIRTEHFPLTLESARPSHTSQYLCASSARDSGANVLTFGAGSRLTVL.

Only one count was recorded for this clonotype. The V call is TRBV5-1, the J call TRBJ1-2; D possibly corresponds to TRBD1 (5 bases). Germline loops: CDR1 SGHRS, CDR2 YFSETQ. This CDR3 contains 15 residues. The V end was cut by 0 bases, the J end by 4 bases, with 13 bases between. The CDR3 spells CASSLAVGTGYGYTF. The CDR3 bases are TGCGCCAGCAGCTTGGCCGTGGGGACGGGCTATGGCTACACCTTC.

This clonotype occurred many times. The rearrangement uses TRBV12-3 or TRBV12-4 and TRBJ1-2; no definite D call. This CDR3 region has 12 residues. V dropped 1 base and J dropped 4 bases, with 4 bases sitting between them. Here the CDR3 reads CASSLGRYGYTF. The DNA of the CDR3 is TGTGCCAGCAGTTTAGGACGCTATGGCTACACCTTC.

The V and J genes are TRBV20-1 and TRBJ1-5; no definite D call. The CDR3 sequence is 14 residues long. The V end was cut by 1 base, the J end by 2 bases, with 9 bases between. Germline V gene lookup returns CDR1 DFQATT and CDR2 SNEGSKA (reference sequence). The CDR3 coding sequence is TGCAGTGCTAGAGGCCGGGTGGGCAATCAGCCCCAGCATTTT. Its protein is CSARGRVGNQPQHF.

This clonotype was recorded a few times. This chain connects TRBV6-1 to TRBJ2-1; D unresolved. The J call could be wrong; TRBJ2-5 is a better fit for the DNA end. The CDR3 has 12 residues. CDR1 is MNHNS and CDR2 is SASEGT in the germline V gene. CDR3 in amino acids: CASGRDQETQYF. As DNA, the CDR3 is TGTGCCAGCGGTAGGGACCAAGAGACCCAGTACTTC.

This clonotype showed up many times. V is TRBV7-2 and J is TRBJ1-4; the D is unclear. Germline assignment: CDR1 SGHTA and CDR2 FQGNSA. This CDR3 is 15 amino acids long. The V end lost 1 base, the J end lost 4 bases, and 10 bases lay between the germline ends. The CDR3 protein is CASSLVGYDNEKLFF. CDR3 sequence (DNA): TGTGCCAGCAGCTTAGTTGGATATGATAATGAAAAACTGTTTTTT.

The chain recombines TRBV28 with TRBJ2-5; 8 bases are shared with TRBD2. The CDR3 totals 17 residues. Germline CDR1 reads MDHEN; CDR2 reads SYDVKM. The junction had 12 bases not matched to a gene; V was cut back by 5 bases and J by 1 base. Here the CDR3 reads CASSPAYQAGVQETQYF. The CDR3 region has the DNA TGTGCCAGCAGTCCCGCTTACCAAGCGGGGGTCCAAGAGACCCAGTACTTC.

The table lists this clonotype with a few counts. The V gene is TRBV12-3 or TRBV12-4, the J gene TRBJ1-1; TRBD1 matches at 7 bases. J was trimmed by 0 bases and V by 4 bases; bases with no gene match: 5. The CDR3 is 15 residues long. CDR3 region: CASSYRGGMNTEAFF. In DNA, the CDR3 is TGTGCCAGCAGTTACAGGGGCGGCATGAACACTGAAGCTTTCTTT.

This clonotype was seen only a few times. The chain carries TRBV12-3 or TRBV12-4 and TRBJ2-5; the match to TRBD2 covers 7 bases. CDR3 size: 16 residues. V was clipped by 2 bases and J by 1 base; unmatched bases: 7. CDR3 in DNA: TGTGCCAGCAGTTTAACCCGGGAGGCCCCCCAAGAGACCCAGTACTTC. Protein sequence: CASSLTREAPQETQYF.

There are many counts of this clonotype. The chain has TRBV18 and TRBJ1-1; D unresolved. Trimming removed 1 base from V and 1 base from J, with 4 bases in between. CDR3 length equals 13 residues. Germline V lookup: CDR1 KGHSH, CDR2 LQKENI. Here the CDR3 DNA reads TGTGCCAGCTCACCACAGGGGAACACTGAAGCTTTCTTT. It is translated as CASSPQGNTEAFF.

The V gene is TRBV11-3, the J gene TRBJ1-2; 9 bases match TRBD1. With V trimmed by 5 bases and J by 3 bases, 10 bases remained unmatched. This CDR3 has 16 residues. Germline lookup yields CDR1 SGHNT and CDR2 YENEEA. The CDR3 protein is CASSHYSGQGYYGYTF. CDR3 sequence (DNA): TGTGCCAGCAGCCATTATTCGGGACAGGGCTACTATGGCTACACCTTC.

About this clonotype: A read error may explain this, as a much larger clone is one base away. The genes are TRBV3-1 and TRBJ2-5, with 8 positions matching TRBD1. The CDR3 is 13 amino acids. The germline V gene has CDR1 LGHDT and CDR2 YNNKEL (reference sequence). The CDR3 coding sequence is TGTGACAGCAGCGACAGGGGTCCAGAGACCCAGTACTTC. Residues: CDSSDRGPETQYF.